This T cell receptor (beta chain) is from a study of T cells after yellow fever vaccination. This CDR3 comprises 13 residues. Germline V gene lookup returns CDR1 GTSNPN and CDR2 SVGIG (reference sequence). V shed 8 bases, J shed 3 bases, and the junction held 6 bases outside the gene matches. TCRdb reanalysed the 5' RACE reads using MiXCR and keeps one entry per CDR3 protein. Among around 590,000 distinct CDR3 sequences listed, roughly an eighth were seen once. This clonotype has ten or more counts. This sample comprised PBMCs, obtained on the day of the yellow fever booster vaccination. The genes are TRBV30 and TRBJ1-5; 8 nucleotides match TRBD1. The receptor comes from a man aged 30 to 39 who received the YFV17D yellow fever vaccine. The CDR3 reads CAGGQGINQPQHF. CDR3 in DNA: TGTGCCGGTGGACAGGGCATCAATCAGCCCCAGCATTTT. Supplemented by reference TRBV30 and TRBJ1-5, the full variable domain reads SQTIHQWPATLVQPVGSPLSLECTVEGTSNPNLYWYRQAAGRGLQLLFYSVGIGQISSEVPQNLSASRPQDRQFILSSKKLLLSDSGFYLCAGGQGINQPQHFGDGTRLSIL.